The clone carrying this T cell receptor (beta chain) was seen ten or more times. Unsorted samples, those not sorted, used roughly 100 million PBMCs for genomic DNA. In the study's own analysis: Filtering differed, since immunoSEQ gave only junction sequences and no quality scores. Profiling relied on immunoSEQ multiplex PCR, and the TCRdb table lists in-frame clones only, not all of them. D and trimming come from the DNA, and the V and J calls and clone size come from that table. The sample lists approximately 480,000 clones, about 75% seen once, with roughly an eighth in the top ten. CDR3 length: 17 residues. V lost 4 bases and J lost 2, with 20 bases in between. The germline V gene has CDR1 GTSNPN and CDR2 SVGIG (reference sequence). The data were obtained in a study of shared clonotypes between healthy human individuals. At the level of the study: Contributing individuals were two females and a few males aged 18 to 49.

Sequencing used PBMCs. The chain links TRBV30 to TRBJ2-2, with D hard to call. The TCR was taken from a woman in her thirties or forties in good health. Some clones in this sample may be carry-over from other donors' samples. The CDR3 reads CAWTSWRAESNTGELFF. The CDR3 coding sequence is TGTGCCTGGACGAGCTGGCGCGCGGAGTCAAACACCGGGGAGCTGTTTTTT.